This entry is about one T cell receptor beta chain. This entry comes from a study of blood T cell repertoires in COVID-19. V was pared by 4 bases and J by 8 bases, with 12 bases of the junction left unmatched. CDR1 is LGHNA and CDR2 is YSLEER in the germline V gene. The CDR3 totals 16 residues. In the original processing: Counts of nucleated cells, estimated from reference gene primer amplification, were obtained. Generated by immunoSEQ multiplex PCR, the TCRdb table keeps only in-frame clones and is missing some. The DNA gave D and trimming, while V, J and clone size come from that table. The sample records fewer than 300,000 clones, roughly 85% being singletons.

The clonotype originates from a woman aged 18-30 years with acute or convalescent COVID-19. The specimen sequenced was peripheral blood. This rearrangement joins TRBV4-3 to TRBJ2-2; 8 positions agree with TRBD1. CDR3: CASSPAGTGFLGELFF. The CDR3 DNA sequence: TGCGCCAGCAGCCCGGCCGGGACAGGTTTTTTAGGGGAGCTGTTTTTT.